These T cell receptor beta chains were read from a single sample in a study of neoadjuvant anti-PD-1 for oral cavity cancer. The data were produced by immunoSEQ multiplex PCR, yet TCRdb's version contains in-frame clones alone and is incomplete. The profile shows approximately 74,000 clones, 70% to 85% of them singletons. The material was PBMCs, obtained before nivolumab (anti-PD-1) treatment. These receptors were obtained from a person between 35 and 79 years old with oral cavity squamous cell carcinoma. CDR3s include the opening cysteine and the closing phenylalanine or tryptophan. A D gene is named only where the DNA matches it firmly. Where a row states a size, it is once, few, many or the class of an expanded clone; other rows omit it.

v_gene	d_gene	abundance	j_gene	len	CDR3nt	CDR3aa
TRBV6-5	TRBD2	-	TRBJ2-1	15	TGTGCCAGCAGTCCCACTAGCGGGAGTAACTATGAGCAGTTCTTC	CASSPTSGSNYEQFF
TRBV10-1	-	once	TRBJ1-5	16	TGCGCCAGCACGGCGGGCCCGGCGCTGTACGACCAGCCCCAGCATTTT	CASTAGPALYDQPQHF
TRBV4-1	-	once	TRBJ1-1	13	TGCGCCAGCAGCCAGTACGACGTCACTGAAGCTTTCTTT	CASSQYDVTEAFF
TRBV30	-	-	TRBJ2-7	12	TGTGCCTGGAGTGTATCGGTCTACGAGCAGTACTTC	CAWSVSVYEQYF
TRBV6-1	-	-	TRBJ2-7	15	TGTGCCAGCTGGGGGGGTAGGGACAGAGCCCACGAGCAGTACTTC	CASWGGRDRAHEQYF
TRBV6-5	TRBD1	-	TRBJ1-5	14	TGTGCCAGCAGTGCTGGGACAGTAAATCAGCCCCAGCATTTT	CASSAGTVNQPQHF
TRBV25-1	-	-	TRBJ1-2	16	TGTGCCAGCAGTGACAGCGGCGGACGGATTAACTATGGCTACACCTTC	CASSDSGGRINYGYTF
TRBV5-6	-	-	TRBJ2-3	15	TGTGCCAGCAGCTACCTCGGGTTATTCACAGATACGCAGTATTTT	CASSYLGLFTDTQYF
TRBV6-1	-	-	TRBJ2-1	12	TGTGCCAGCAGACCCGCTATGAATGAGCAGTTCTTC	CASRPAMNEQFF
TRBV15	-	-	TRBJ2-7	13	TGTGCCACCAGCACAGCGTCAGGGTGGGAGCAGTACTTC	CATSTASGWEQYF
TRBV18	TRBD1	once	TRBJ1-5	14	TGTGCCAGCTCGCCGGGACAGGACAATCAGCCCCAGCATTTT	CASSPGQDNQPQHF
TRBV4-1	TRBD2	-	TRBJ2-2	17	TGCGCCAGCAGCCAAGATAGAACAGCGGGAGGGACCGGGGAGCTGTTTTTT	CASSQDRTAGGTGELFF
TRBV10-3	TRBD1	once	TRBJ1-5	13	TGTGCTGTCGGGACAGCAAGCAATCAGCCCCAGCATTTT	CAVGTASNQPQHF
TRBV7-9	-	-	TRBJ1-1	14	TGTGCCAGCAGTCGGGGGGCCGCGAACACTGAAGCTTTCTTT	CASSRGAANTEAFF
TRBV5-4	-	few	TRBJ2-7	12	TGTGCCAGCAGCTTCGGGGTGTACGAGCAGTACTTC	CASSFGVYEQYF
TRBV5-1	-	-	TRBJ1-2	15	TGCGCCAGCAGCTTGGCCGCGGCAGGGGAAAGAGCCTACACCTTC	CASSLAAAGERAYTF
TRBV5-1	TRBD2	-	TRBJ2-2	16	TGCGCCAGCAGCTTGGTCCCTAGCGGGGGGATCGGGGAGCTGTTTTTT	CASSLVPSGGIGELFF
TRBV6-1	TRBD1	-	TRBJ2-7	15	TGTGCCAGCGGCATATCCGGGACAGGGCTCTACGAGCAGTACTTC	CASGISGTGLYEQYF
TRBV5-1	-	-	TRBJ1-1	14	TGCGCCAGCAGCTCCCGGACGGAGAACACTGAAGCTTTCTTT	CASSSRTENTEAFF
TRBV13	-	-	TRBJ2-7	14	TGTGCCAGCAGCTCACCTGGGCGATCCTACGAGCAGTACTTC	CASSSPGRSYEQYF
TRBV9	TRBD1	-	TRBJ1-2	14	TGTGCCAGCAGCCCAAGAGGGACAGAAAATGGCTACACCTTC	CASSPRGTENGYTF
TRBV7-2	TRBD1	-	TRBJ1-5	16	TGTGCCAGCAGCTCCCACCAGGGGGCGAGCAATCAGCCCCAGCATTTT	CASSSHQGASNQPQHF
TRBV10-3	-	-	TRBJ1-1	13	TGTGCCATCGACAGTGGGGGGAACACTGAAGCTTTCTTT	CAIDSGGNTEAFF
TRBV2	TRBD2	few	TRBJ2-7	17	TGTGCCAGCAGGCGAGGGACTAGCGGGAGGGCCGGCGCCGAGCAGTACTTC	CASRRGTSGRAGAEQYF
TRBV5-1	-	-	TRBJ2-3	15	TGCGCCAGCAGCGCTCAGGGTGTTTTTTCAGATACGCAGTATTTT	CASSAQGVFSDTQYF
TRBV6-5	-	once	TRBJ2-1	15	TGTGCCAGCAGTTACTCGCGGATAGGCAGCGATGAGCAGTTCTTC	CASSYSRIGSDEQFF
TRBV6-5	-	-	TRBJ1-1	15	TGTGCCAGCACTCGAGGCCCCGGGGCCAACACTGAAGCTTTCTTT	CASTRGPGANTEAFF
TRBV27	-	-	TRBJ2-2	14	TGTGCCAGCAGTCCCTGGACGGAGCATGGGGAGCTGTTTTTT	CASSPWTEHGELFF
TRBV2	TRBD2	few	TRBJ2-1	16	TGTGCCAGCAGTGAAGCGGTCGGGGAGGGGAGGAATGAGCAGTTCTTC	CASSEAVGEGRNEQFF
TRBV5-8	-	-	TRBJ2-1	15	TGTGCCAGCAGCTTGGGGTCCGAGACCTACAATGAGCAGTTCTTC	CASSLGSETYNEQFF
TRBV27	TRBD1	-	TRBJ2-7	14	TGTGCCAGCAGTTCCCTGACAGGGCGGTACGAGCAGTACTTC	CASSSLTGRYEQYF
TRBV9	TRBD1	-	TRBJ2-3	15	TGTGCCAGCAGCCCCTCCGGGACAGGGCCAGATACGCAGTATTTT	CASSPSGTGPDTQYF
TRBV11-2	-	-	TRBJ1-5	14	TGTGCCAGCAGCTTAGGGCAGGCCAATCAGCCCCAGCATTTT	CASSLGQANQPQHF
TRBV11-2	-	-	TRBJ1-3	15	TGTGCCAGCAGCTTAGGAGCGGGGGCTGGAAACACCATATATTTT	CASSLGAGAGNTIYF
TRBV2	-	many	TRBJ2-7	13	TGTGCCAGGAGAGGAGGGCCAAACTACGAGCAGTACTTC	CARRGGPNYEQYF
TRBV6-4	-	-	TRBJ1-2	13	TGTGCCAGCAGTGACGCGGTGGGCTATGGCTACACCTTC	CASSDAVGYGYTF
TRBV5-1	-	-	TRBJ2-3	15	TGCGCCAGCAGCCCCGGCGGTAGAGGCACAGATACGCAGTATTTT	CASSPGGRGTDTQYF
TRBV11-2	-	-	TRBJ1-2	15	TGTGCCAGCAGCCACCCAGCGCGGGGACTGAGCGGCTACACCTTC	CASSHPARGLSGYTF
TRBV28	-	few	TRBJ1-2	13	TGTGCCAGCAGTTCCTCCGTTAACTATGGCTACACCTTC	CASSSSVNYGYTF
TRBV27	TRBD2	-	TRBJ2-2	19	TGTGCCAGCAGTTCTCCAATAGGAGCGGGAGGAAGGATCACCGGGGAGCTGTTTTTT	CASSSPIGAGGRITGELFF
TRBV7-7	TRBD2	-	TRBJ2-7	17	TGTGCTAGCAGCCCTATTCGACTAGCGGGAGAACCTATCGAGCAGTACTTC	CASSPIRLAGEPIEQYF
TRBV11-2	-	-	TRBJ1-4	13	TGTGCCAGCAGCTCCCGGGTGAATGAAAAACTGTTTTTT	CASSSRVNEKLFF
TRBV30	TRBD2	-	TRBJ2-2	16	TGTGCCTGGAAGAAAGGGACTAGCGGTAACACCGGGGAGCTGTTTTTT	CAWKKGTSGNTGELFF
TRBV6-4	-	-	TRBJ2-2	13	TGTGCCAGCAACAGGGATGGCACCGGGGAGCTGTTTTTT	CASNRDGTGELFF
TRBV28	-	once	TRBJ2-5	15	TGTGCCAGCAGTTTTGCCGGGAGCAAGGGAGAGACCCAGTACTTC	CASSFAGSKGETQYF
TRBV7-8	-	once	TRBJ2-7	14	TGTGCCAGCAGCTTAAGGGAAACCCACTACGAGCAGTACTTC	CASSLRETHYEQYF
TRBV10-1	-	-	TRBJ2-2	14	TGCGCCAGCAGTGAAAGGACTCTGGGCGGGGAGCTGTTTTTT	CASSERTLGGELFF
TRBV7-6	TRBD1	-	TRBJ2-1	15	TGTGCCAGCAGCTCCGGGACAGGGTCCTACAATGAGCAGTTCTTC	CASSSGTGSYNEQFF
TRBV15	-	-	TRBJ2-7	15	TGTGCCACCAGCAGAGATAAGAGGGCCTGGGACGAGCAGTACTTC	CATSRDKRAWDEQYF
TRBV30	TRBD2	-	TRBJ2-3	13	TGTGCCTGGAGGGTAGCGGGGGGAGATACGCAGTATTTT	CAWRVAGGDTQYF
TRBV19	-	few	TRBJ1-5	16	TGTGCCAGTAGTATCAGGAACAACTTAGCAAATCAGCCCCAGCATTTT	CASSIRNNLANQPQHF
TRBV5-1	-	-	TRBJ1-3	15	TGCGCCAGCAGCAAAGACTTGAGCTCTGGAAACACCATATATTTT	CASSKDLSSGNTIYF
TRBV30	-	-	TRBJ1-5	21	TGTGCCTGGAGTGTCCTCTCACGGGGCGACCCTCCGTGGTTGAGCAATCAGCCCCAGCATTTT	CAWSVLSRGDPPWLSNQPQHF
TRBV19	TRBD1	-	TRBJ2-5	14	TGTGCCAGTAGCCCGGGACAGCACCAAGAGACCCAGTACTTC	CASSPGQHQETQYF
TRBV9	TRBD1	-	TRBJ2-7	16	TGTGCCAGCAGCGCCTCCCCCGGGACAGAAAAATACGAGCAGTACTTC	CASSASPGTEKYEQYF
TRBV30	-	-	TRBJ1-1	13	TGTGCCGCGGGGCCGGGGATGAACACTGAAGCTTTCTTT	CAAGPGMNTEAFF
TRBV7-9	TRBD2	-	TRBJ2-1	17	TGTGCCAGCAGCTTAGGATCTGGCGGGGAGGGGTACAATGAGCAGTTCTTC	CASSLGSGGEGYNEQFF
TRBV7-8	TRBD2	-	TRBJ2-3	16	TGTGCCAGCAGCCTGGGACTAGCGTTAGGCACAGATACGCAGTATTTT	CASSLGLALGTDTQYF